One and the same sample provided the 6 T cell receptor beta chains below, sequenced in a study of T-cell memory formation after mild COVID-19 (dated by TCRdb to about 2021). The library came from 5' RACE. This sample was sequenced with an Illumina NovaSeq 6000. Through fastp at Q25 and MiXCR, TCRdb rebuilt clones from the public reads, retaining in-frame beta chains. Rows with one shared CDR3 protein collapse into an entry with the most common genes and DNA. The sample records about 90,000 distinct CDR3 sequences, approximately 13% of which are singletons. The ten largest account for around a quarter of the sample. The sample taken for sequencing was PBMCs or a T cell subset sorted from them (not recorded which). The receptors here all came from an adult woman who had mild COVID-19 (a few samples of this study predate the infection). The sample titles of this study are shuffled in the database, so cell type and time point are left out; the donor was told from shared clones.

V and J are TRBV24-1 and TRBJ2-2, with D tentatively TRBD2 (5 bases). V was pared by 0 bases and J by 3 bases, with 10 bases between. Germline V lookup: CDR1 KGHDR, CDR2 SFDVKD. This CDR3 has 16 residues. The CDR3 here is CATSDLGSGYTGELFF. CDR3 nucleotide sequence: TGTGCCACCAGTGATTTGGGATCGGGGTACACCGGGGAGCTGTTTTTT.

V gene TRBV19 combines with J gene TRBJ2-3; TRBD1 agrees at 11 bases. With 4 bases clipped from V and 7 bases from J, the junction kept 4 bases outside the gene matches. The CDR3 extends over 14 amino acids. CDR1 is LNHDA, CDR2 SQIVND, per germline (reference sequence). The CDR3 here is CASSTDRGPHTQYF. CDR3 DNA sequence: TGTGCCAGTAGTACGGACAGGGGGCCACATACGCAGTATTTT. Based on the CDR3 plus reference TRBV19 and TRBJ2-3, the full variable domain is DGGITQSPKYLFRKEGQNVTLSCEQNLNHDAMYWYRQDPGQGLRLIYYSQIVNDFQKGDIAEGYSVSREKKESFPLTVTSAQKNPTAFYLCASSTDRGPHTQYFGPGTRLTVL.

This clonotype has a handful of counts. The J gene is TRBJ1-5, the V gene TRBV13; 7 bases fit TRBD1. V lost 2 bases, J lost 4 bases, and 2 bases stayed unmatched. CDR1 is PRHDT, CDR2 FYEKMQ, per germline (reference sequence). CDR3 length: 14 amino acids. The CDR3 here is CASSLRGLNQPQHF. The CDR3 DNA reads TGTGCCAGCAGCTTAAGGGGGCTGAATCAGCCCCAGCATTTT.

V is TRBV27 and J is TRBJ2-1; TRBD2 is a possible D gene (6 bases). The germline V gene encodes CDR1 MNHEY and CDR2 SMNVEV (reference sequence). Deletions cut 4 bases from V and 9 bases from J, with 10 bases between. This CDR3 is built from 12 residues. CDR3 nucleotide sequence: TGTGCCAGCAGTTGGGGGGAGACTGAGCAGTTCTTC. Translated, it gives CASSWGETEQFF.

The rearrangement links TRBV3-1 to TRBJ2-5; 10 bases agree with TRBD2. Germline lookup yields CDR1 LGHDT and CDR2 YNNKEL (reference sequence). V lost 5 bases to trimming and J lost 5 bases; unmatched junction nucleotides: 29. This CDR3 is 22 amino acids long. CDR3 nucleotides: TGTGCCAGCAGCAAAGCCCGCACAGGGCCCAACTTAGCGGGAGGCTTCCGGGAGACCCAGTACTTC. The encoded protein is CASSKARTGPNLAGGFRETQYF.

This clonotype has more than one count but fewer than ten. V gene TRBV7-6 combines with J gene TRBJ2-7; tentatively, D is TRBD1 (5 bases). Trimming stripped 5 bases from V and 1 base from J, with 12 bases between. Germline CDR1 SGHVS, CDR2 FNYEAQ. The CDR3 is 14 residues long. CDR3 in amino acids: CASSDSGFSYEQYF. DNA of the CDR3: TGTGCCAGCAGCGACTCAGGGTTTTCCTACGAGCAGTACTTC.